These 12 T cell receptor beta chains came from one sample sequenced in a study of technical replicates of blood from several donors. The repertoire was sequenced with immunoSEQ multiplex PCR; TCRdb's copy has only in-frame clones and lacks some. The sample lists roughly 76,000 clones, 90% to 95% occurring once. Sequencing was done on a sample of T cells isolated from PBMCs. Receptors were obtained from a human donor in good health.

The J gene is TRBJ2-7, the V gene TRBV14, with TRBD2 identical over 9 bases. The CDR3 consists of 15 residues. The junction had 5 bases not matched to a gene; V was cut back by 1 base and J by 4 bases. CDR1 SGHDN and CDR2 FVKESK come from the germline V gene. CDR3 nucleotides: TGTGCCAGCAGCCAAGTCGCTAGCGGGGCATACGAGCAGTACTTC. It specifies CASSQVASGAYEQYF.

CDR3 in amino acids: CASSLVAQPQHF. CDR3 in DNA: TGTGCCAGCAGTTTAGTGGCTCAGCCCCAGCATTTT. The V call is TRBV28, the J call TRBJ1-5; D remains ambiguous. The length of the CDR3 is 12 residues. The V gene's germline CDR1 is MDHEN and CDR2 SYDVKM. Trimming shortened V by 2 bases and J by 6 bases, and 5 bases separated the two germline ends.

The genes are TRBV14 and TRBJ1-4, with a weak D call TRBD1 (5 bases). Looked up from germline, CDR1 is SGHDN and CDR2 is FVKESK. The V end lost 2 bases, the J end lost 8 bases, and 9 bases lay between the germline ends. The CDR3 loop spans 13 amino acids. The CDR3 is CASSQQGKEKLFF. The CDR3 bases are TGTGCCAGCAGCCAACAGGGAAAGGAAAAACTGTTTTTT.

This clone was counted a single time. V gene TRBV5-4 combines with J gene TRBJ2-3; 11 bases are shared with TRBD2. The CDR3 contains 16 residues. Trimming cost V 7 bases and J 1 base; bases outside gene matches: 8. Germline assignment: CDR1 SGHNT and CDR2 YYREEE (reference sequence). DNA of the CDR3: TGTGCCAGCGGGACTAGCGGTTGGGGGGGCACAGATACGCAGTATTTT. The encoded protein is CASGTSGWGGTDTQYF. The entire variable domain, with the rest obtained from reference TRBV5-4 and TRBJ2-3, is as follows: ETGVTQSPTHLIKTRGQQVTLRCSSQSGHNTVSWYQQALGQGPQFIFQYYREEENGRGNFPPRFSGLQFPNYSSELNVNALELDDSALYLCASGTSGWGGTDTQYFGPGTRLTVL.

The CDR3 here is CASSLEGALYNEQFF. As DNA, the CDR3 is TGCGCCAGCAGCTTGGAAGGGGCGCTGTACAATGAGCAGTTCTTC. This chain joins TRBV5-1 and TRBJ2-1, with a tentative D call TRBD1 (5 bases). The V end was cut by 0 bases, the J end by 4 bases, with 11 bases between. The CDR3 extends over 15 amino acids. Germline loops: CDR1 SGHRS, CDR2 YFSETQ.

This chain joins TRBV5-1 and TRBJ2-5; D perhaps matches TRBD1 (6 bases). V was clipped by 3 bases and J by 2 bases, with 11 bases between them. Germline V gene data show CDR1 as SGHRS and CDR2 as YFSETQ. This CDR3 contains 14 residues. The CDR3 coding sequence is TGCGCCAGCAGCTCTAAGACAGGTCAAGAGACCCAGTACTTC. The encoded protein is CASSSKTGQETQYF.

The DNA for the CDR3 is TGTGCCAGTAGCTTGGACAGAACGAACACCGGGGAGCTGTTTTTT. Translating gives CASSLDRTNTGELFF. V gene TRBV19 combines with J gene TRBJ2-2, with TRBD1 as a possible D gene (6 bases). V was pared by 6 bases and J by 0 bases, with 11 bases between. The CDR3 is made up of 15 amino acids. Germline V CDR1 and CDR2: LNHDA, SQIVND (reference sequence). The full variable domain, with the rest looked up from reference TRBV19 and TRBJ2-2, is DGGITQSPKYLFRKEGQNVTLSCEQNLNHDAMYWYRQDPGQGLRLIYYSQIVNDFQKGDIAEGYSVSREKKESFPLTVTSAQKNPTAFYLCASSLDRTNTGELFFGEGSRLTVL.

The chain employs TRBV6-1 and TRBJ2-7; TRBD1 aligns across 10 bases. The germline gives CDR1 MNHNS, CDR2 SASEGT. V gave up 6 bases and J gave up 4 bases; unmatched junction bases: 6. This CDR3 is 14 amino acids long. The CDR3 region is CASRIPGQGYEQYF. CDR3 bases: TGTGCCAGCAGGATACCGGGACAGGGGTACGAGCAGTACTTC.

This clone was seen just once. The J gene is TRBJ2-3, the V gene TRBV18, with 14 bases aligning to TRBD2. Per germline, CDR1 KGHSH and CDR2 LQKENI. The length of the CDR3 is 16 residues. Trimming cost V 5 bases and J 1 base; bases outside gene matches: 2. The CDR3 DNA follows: TGTGCCAGCTCAGAGGGACTAGCGGGAGGCACAGATACGCAGTATTTT. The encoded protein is CASSEGLAGGTDTQYF.

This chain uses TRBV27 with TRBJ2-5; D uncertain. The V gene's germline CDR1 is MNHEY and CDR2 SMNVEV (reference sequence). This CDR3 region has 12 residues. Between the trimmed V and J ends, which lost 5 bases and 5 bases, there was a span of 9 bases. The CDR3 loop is CASSKLGETQYF. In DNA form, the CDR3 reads TGTGCCAGCAGTAAACTCGGGGAGACCCAGTACTTC.

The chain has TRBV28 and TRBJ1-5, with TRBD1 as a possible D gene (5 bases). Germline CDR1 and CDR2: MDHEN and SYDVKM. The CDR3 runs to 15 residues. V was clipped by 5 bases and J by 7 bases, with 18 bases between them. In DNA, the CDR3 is TGTGCCAGCAGTCCACCGGGGGGGATTGGCCAGCCCCAGCATTTT. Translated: CASSPPGGIGQPQHF.

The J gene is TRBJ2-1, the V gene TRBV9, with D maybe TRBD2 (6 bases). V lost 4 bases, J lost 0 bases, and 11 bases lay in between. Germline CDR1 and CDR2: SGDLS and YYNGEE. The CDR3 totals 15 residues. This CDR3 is CASSPSENSYNEQFF. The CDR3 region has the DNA TGTGCCAGCAGCCCTAGCGAGAACTCCTACAATGAGCAGTTCTTC. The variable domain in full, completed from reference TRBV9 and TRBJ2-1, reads DSGVTQTPKHLITATGQRVTLRCSPRSGDLSVYWYQQSLDQGLQFLIQYYNGEERAKGNILERFSAQQFPDLHSELNLSSLELGDSALYFCASSPSENSYNEQFFGPGTRLTVL.